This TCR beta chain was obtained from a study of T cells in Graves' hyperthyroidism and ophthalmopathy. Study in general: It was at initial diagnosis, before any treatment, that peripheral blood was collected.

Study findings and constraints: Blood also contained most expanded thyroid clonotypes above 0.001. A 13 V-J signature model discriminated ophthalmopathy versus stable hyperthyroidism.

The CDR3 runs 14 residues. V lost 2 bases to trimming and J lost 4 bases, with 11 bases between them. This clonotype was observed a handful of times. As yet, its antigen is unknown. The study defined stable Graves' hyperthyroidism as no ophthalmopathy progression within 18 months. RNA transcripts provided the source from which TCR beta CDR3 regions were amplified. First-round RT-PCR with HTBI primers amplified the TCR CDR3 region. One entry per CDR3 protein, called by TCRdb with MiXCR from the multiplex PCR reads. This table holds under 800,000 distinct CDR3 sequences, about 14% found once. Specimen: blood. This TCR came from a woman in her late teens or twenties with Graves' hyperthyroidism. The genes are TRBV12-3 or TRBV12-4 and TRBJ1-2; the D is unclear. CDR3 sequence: CASSLRLPLYGYTF. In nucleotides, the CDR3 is TGTGCCAGCAGTTTAAGGCTGCCACTCTATGGCTACACCTTC.